This TCR beta chain appears in the sequencing data of a study of T cells in Graves' hyperthyroidism and ophthalmopathy. Study details: Peripheral blood specimens were obtained at initial diagnosis, prior to any treatment.

Germline CDR1 is KGHDR and CDR2 is SFDVKD. The CDR3 is 14 amino acids. V was clipped by 9 bases and J by 2 bases; unmatched bases: 8. As to this clonotype: Its antigen is unidentified.

Study-wide findings and caveats: Blood also showed most of the thyroid clonotypes that were expanded above 0.001. The authors' 13 V-J model separated ophthalmopathy from stable hyperthyroidism.

Researchers took RNA transcripts and amplified the TCR beta CDR3 regions from them. A set of HTBI primers served as the primers for a first-round RT-PCR of the TCR CDR3. TCRdb reanalysed the multiplex PCR reads using MiXCR and keeps one entry per CDR3 protein. The table has 600,000 or so distinct CDR3 sequences, around 15% seen once. Specimen: blood. The TCR sequence derives from a woman aged 45 to 65 with Graves' ophthalmopathy. The chain joins TRBV24-1 to TRBJ2-7, with 8 bases lining up with TRBD1. The DNA for the CDR3 is TGTGCCACCCGGGACAGGCGGTATCCCTACGAGCAGTACTTC. Translation: CATRDRRYPYEQYF.